This T cell receptor (beta chain) was obtained from a study of vaccination effects on CD4 cells after COVID-19. Looking at the study overall: BNT162b2 vaccine or mRNA-1273 vaccine was given to participants in two doses.

Antigen-specific CD4+ T cells were expanded with viral peptide pools in the ViraFEST assay before sequencing. Having been cultured for about 10 days, the cells underwent CD4+ T cell isolation. The person's infection with SARS-CoV-2, confirmed by PCR, took place between March and December 2020. The protocol was immunoSEQ multiplex PCR, while the TCRdb copy is restricted to in-frame clones and leaves out a portion. The table has 30,000 to 40,000 clones, approximately 70% seen once. Trimming removed 4 bases from V and 0 bases from J, with 9 bases in between. The germline gives CDR1 GTSNPN, CDR2 SVGIG (reference sequence). The CDR3 extends over 14 amino acids. Comments on this clone: Its target is not known.

The TCR was taken from a human donor who had a prior SARS-CoV-2 infection. The V gene is TRBV30, the J gene TRBJ2-2; no reliable D call. The sequences come from CD4+ T cells from PBMCs cultured with a peptide pool, collected before COVID-19 vaccination. CDR3 residues: CAWNGLSNTGELFF. DNA for the CDR3: TGTGCCTGGAACGGGCTGTCGAACACCGGGGAGCTGTTTTTT.